These 18 T cell receptor beta chains originate from one sample sequenced in a study of blood T cell repertoires in COVID-19. Generated by immunoSEQ multiplex PCR, the TCRdb table keeps only in-frame clones and is missing some. The sample shows nearly 40,000 clones, about four fifths of them seen only once. The sequencing input was peripheral blood. These receptors originate from a man aged 45-65 years with active or convalescent COVID-19.

The gene calls are TRBV6-1 and TRBJ1-4; weak D call: TRBD1 (6 bases). Germline V lookup: CDR1 MNHNS, CDR2 SASEGT. Trimming took 1 base from V and 2 from J, leaving 8 bases between them. The CDR3 runs 15 residues. CDR3 in DNA: TGTGCCAGCAGTGAAGGGGGGGGCACTAATGAAAAACTGTTTTTT. It specifies CASSEGGGTNEKLFF.

The rearrangement uses TRBV7-2 and TRBJ1-6; TRBD1 matches 9 bases. Germline CDR1 and CDR2: SGHTA and FQGNSA. Trimming removed 3 bases from V and 10 bases from J; junction bases left unmatched: 4. CDR3 size: 14 residues. The CDR3 protein is CASSFWTGESPLHF. CDR3 bases: TGTGCCAGCAGCTTTTGGACAGGGGAATCACCCCTCCACTTT.

V and J are TRBV7-9 and TRBJ1-2, with D perhaps TRBD1 (6 bases). Trimming removed 3 bases at V and 3 bases at J, with 8 bases between. The CDR3 extends over 13 amino acids. Germline values: CDR1 SEHNR, CDR2 FQNEAQ (reference sequence). The CDR3, as DNA: TGTGCCAGCAGCTTGACAGGCGACTATGGCTACACCTTC. Its translation is CASSLTGDYGYTF.

This chain uses TRBV2 with TRBJ2-3; possible D gene TRBD2, 5 bases. Trimming took 7 bases from V and 1 from J, leaving 18 bases between them. The CDR3 covers 16 residues. Germline V CDR1 and CDR2: SNHLY, FYNNEI. In nucleotides, the CDR3 is TGTGCCAGCAAGATCGGGGAGACGTGGGGCACAGATACGCAGTATTTT. It encodes CASKIGETWGTDTQYF. The full variable domain, rest sourced from reference TRBV2 and TRBJ2-3, is EPEVTQTPSHQVTQMGQEVILRCVPISNHLYFYWYRQILGQKVEFLVSFYNNEISEKSEIFDDQFSVERPDGSNFTLKIRSTKLEDSAMYFCASKIGETWGTDTQYFGPGTRLTVL.

This sequence joins TRBV6-5 and TRBJ2-7; 9 bases align to TRBD1. The CDR3 loop spans 15 amino acids. The germline V gene has CDR1 MNHEY and CDR2 SVGAGI. The J segment lost 0 bases and the V segment lost 6 bases, leaving 6 bases of the junction unmatched. DNA of the CDR3: TGTGCCAGCAGACCCGGACAGGGGCTCTCCTACGAGCAGTACTTC. As protein: CASRPGQGLSYEQYF.

The V and J genes are TRBV11-1 and TRBJ2-1; 9 bases are shared with TRBD1. V lost 5 bases to trimming and J lost 8 bases; unmatched junction nucleotides: 7. CDR3 length: 14 residues. In germline, CDR1 is SGHAT, CDR2 FQDESV (reference sequence). The CDR3: CASSIEQGAYEQFF. CDR3 nucleotides: TGTGCCAGCAGCATTGAACAGGGGGCCTATGAGCAGTTCTTC.

The J gene is TRBJ2-7, the V gene TRBV10-2; 9 bases align to TRBD1. The V gene's germline CDR1 is WSHSY and CDR2 SAAADI. The ends lost 6 bases at V and 0 bases at J; junction bases unmatched: 3. This CDR3 has 14 amino acids. The CDR3 DNA reads as TGCGCCAGCAGCCGGGACAGGGCCTCCTACGAGCAGTACTTC. This gives the protein CASSRDRASYEQYF.

The genes are TRBV30 and TRBJ1-1; possibly TRBD1 for D (6 bases). Per germline, CDR1 GTSNPN and CDR2 SVGIG (reference sequence). V dropped 8 bases and J dropped 4 bases, with 11 bases sitting between them. The CDR3 is 11 residues long. The CDR3: CAVSRGTEAFF. CDR3 bases: TGTGCCGTGTCCAGGGGCACTGAAGCTTTCTTT.

V is TRBV7-2 and J is TRBJ2-3; 10 nucleotides line up with TRBD2. The germline V gene has CDR1 SGHTA and CDR2 FQGNSA. V lost 1 base to trimming and J lost 7 bases; unmatched junction nucleotides: 2. The CDR3 runs to 14 residues. The CDR3 region is CASSLGTSGYTQYF. CDR3 sequence (DNA): TGTGCCAGCAGCTTAGGGACTAGCGGATATACGCAGTATTTT.

The chain joins TRBV5-5 to TRBJ2-5, with 7 bases fitting TRBD1. The length of the CDR3 is 16 residues. CDR1 and CDR2 from the germline V gene are SGHKS and YYEKEE (reference sequence). V shed 4 bases, J shed 0 bases, and the junction held 9 bases outside the gene matches. The CDR3 DNA sequence: TGTGCCAGCAGCCCACCGGGACAGAGGTACCAAGAGACCCAGTACTTC. This sequence encodes CASSPPGQRYQETQYF.

A few counts support this clone. One junction end does not reproduce the germline sequence, and a read error may be involved. The V gene is TRBV28, the J gene TRBJ2-7; D assignment may be TRBD1 or TRBD2 (5 bases each). Germline values: CDR1 MDHEN, CDR2 SYDVKM. This CDR3 spans 14 amino acids. CDR3 in DNA: TGTGCCAGCAGTGTATGGGGGAACTTAGCGGAGCAGTACTTC. This sequence encodes CASSVWGNLAEQYF.

The CDR3 nucleotides are TGTGCCAGCAGTCAAACAGGGTTCTATGGCTACACCTTC. This encodes CASSQTGFYGYTF. The rearrangement joins TRBV6-5 to TRBJ1-2; a weak D match, TRBD1 (6 bases). V lost 5 bases and J 4 bases, leaving 11 bases between the germline ends. This CDR3 has 13 amino acids. Germline CDR1 MNHEY, CDR2 SVGAGI.

This rearrangement joins TRBV6-5 to TRBJ2-7, with D possibly TRBD1 on 6 matching bases. The CDR3 has 15 residues. Germline V CDR1 and CDR2: MNHEY, SVGAGI. V dropped 0 bases and J dropped 3 bases, with 12 bases sitting between them. The CDR3 bases are TGTGCCAGCAGTTACTCCCGGGACACTCACTACGAGCAGTACTTC. As protein: CASSYSRDTHYEQYF.

CDR3 DNA: TGTGCCAGCAGTTACTCCCCAGGGGCCTACGAGCAGTACTTC. It encodes CASSYSPGAYEQYF. This chain uses TRBV6-6 with TRBJ2-7, with D possibly matching TRBD1 (6 bases). Germline CDR1 is MNHNY and CDR2 is SVGAGI (reference sequence). The CDR3 totals 14 residues. V lost 0 bases and J 2 bases, leaving 8 bases between the germline ends.

This chain joins TRBV2 and TRBJ1-6; D remains ambiguous. The V and J ends lost 7 bases and 7 bases respectively, with 8 bases between them. Germline V CDR1 and CDR2: SNHLY, FYNNEI. The CDR3 has 12 residues. The CDR3 DNA is TGTGCCAGCAATCGGGTGAATTCACCCCTCCACTTT. It codes for CASNRVNSPLHF.

The chain recombines TRBV5-1 with TRBJ2-3; no definite D call. Deletions cut 0 bases from V and 2 bases from J, with 7 bases between. CDR3 length: 14 amino acids. From germline, CDR1 is SGHRS and CDR2 YFSETQ. The CDR3 sequence: CASSLVPVTDTQYF. The CDR3 DNA is TGCGCCAGCAGCTTGGTTCCAGTCACAGATACGCAGTATTTT. Complete variable domain (other parts from reference TRBV5-1 and TRBJ2-3): KAGVTQTPRYLIKTRGQQVTLSCSPISGHRSVSWYQQTPGQGLQFLFEYFSETQRNKGNFPGRFSGRQFSNSRSEMNVSTLELGDSALYLCASSLVPVTDTQYFGPGTRLTVL.

V is TRBV7-9 and J is TRBJ1-1, with TRBD1 matching 8 bases. This CDR3 contains 18 residues. Trimming at V came to 1 base and at J to 4 bases, leaving 14 bases not matched to a gene. The germline gives CDR1 SEHNR, CDR2 FQNEAQ (reference sequence). Written as DNA, the CDR3 is TGTGCCAGCAGCTTAGGTTTCGGGCAGGGGGCCTTGAGCACTGAAGCTTTCTTT. Translated, it gives CASSLGFGQGALSTEAFF.

This clone was seen just once. V gene TRBV7-9 combines with J gene TRBJ1-1; TRBD1 matches 10 bases. The CDR3 contains 17 residues. Germline values: CDR1 SEHNR, CDR2 FQNEAQ (reference sequence). J gave up 4 bases and V 5 bases, and 13 bases lay outside the gene matches. The CDR3 sequence: CASSDRDRGIGGTEAFF. CDR3 DNA: TGTGCCAGCAGCGACCGGGACAGGGGCATAGGAGGCACTGAAGCTTTCTTT.